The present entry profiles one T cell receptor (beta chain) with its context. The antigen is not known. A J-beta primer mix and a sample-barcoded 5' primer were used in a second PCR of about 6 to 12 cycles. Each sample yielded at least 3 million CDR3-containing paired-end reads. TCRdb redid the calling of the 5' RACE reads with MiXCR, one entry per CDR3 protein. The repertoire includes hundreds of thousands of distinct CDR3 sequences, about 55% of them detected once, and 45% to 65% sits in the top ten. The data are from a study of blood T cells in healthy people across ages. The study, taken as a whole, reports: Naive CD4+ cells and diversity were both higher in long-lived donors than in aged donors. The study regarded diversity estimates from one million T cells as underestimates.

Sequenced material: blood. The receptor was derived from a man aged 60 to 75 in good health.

This CDR3 reads CAISESIGLGPREQYF. The CDR3 region has the DNA TGTGCCATCAGTGAGTCGATCGGACTAGGCCCCCGCGAGCAGTACTTC. This sequence joins TRBV10-3 and TRBJ2-4, with TRBD2 matching 7 bases. The DNA end is more similar to TRBJ2-7, so the J call may be wrong. Germline assignment: CDR1 ENHRY and CDR2 SYGVKD. This CDR3 comprises 16 residues.